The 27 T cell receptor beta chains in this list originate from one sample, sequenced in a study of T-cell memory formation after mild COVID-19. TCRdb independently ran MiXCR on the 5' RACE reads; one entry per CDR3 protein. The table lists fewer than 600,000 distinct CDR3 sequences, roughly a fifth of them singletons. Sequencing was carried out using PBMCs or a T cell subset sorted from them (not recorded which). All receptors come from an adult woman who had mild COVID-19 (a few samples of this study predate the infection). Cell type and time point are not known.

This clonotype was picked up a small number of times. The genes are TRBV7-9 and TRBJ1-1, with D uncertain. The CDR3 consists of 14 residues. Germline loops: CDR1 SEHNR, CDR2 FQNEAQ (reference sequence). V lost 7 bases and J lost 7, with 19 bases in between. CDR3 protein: CASTPPSASYEAFF. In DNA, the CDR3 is TGTGCCAGCACCCCCCCATCGGCATCCTATGAAGCTTTCTTT.

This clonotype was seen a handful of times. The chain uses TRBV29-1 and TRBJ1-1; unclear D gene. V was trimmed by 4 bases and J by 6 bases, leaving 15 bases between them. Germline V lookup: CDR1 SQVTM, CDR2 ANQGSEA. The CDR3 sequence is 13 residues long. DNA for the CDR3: TGCAGCGTTGCTCCGTTTGAGGGAGCTGAAGCTTTCTTT. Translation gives CSVAPFEGAEAFF.

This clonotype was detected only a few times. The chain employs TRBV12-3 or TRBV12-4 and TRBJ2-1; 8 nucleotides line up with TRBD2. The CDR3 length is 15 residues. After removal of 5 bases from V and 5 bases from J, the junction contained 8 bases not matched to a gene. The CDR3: CASSVRREGHNEQFF. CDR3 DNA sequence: TGTGCCAGCAGTGTTAGACGGGAGGGTCACAATGAGCAGTTCTTC.

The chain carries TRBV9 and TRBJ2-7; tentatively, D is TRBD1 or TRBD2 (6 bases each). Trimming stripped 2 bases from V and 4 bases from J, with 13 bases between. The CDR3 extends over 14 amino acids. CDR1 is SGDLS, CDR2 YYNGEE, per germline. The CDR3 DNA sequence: TGTGCCAGCAGCGTGGGGGGCATGAGTTACGAGCAGTACTTC. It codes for CASSVGGMSYEQYF.

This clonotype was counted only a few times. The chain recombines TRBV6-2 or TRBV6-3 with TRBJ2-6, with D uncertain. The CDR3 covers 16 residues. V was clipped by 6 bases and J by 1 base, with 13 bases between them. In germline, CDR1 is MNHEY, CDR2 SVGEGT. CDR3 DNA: TGTGCCAGCAGCGACCTTGGTTCTTCTGGGGCCAACGTCCTGACTTTC. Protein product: CASSDLGSSGANVLTF.

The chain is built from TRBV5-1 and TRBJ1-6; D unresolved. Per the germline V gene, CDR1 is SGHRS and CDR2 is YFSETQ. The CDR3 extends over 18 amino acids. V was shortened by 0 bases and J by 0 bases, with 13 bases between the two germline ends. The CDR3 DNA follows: TGCGCCAGCAGCTTGGATAGGTCGGAGAGCTCCTATAATTCACCCCTCCACTTT. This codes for CASSLDRSESSYNSPLHF.

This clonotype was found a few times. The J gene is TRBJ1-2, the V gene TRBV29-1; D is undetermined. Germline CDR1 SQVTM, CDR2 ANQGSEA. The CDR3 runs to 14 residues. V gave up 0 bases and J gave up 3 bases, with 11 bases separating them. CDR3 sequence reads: CSVEDLWGDYGYTF. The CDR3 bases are TGCAGCGTTGAAGATCTTTGGGGAGACTATGGCTACACCTTC.

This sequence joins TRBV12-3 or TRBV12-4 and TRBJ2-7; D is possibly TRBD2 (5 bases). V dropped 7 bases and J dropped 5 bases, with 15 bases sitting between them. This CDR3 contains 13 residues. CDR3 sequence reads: CASTEGFWDEQYF. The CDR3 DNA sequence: TGTGCCAGCACCGAGGGTTTTTGGGACGAGCAGTACTTC.

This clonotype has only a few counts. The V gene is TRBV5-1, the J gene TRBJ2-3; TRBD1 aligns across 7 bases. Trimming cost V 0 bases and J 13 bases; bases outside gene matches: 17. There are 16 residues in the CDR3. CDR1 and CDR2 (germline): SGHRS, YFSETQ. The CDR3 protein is CASSLVDRLAATHEYF. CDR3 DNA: TGCGCCAGCAGCTTGGTGGACAGGTTGGCCGCCACCCATGAGTATTTT. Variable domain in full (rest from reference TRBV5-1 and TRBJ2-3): KAGVTQTPRYLIKTRGQQVTLSCSPISGHRSVSWYQQTPGQGLQFLFEYFSETQRNKGNFPGRFSGRQFSNSRSEMNVSTLELGDSALYLCASSLVDRLAATHEYFGPGTRLTVL.

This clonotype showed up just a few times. The CDR3 DNA reads TGTGCCAGCAGCTTAGGGCCGCAGGTGGATACGCAGTATTTT. Translated: CASSLGPQVDTQYF. The chain has TRBV7-2 and TRBJ2-3; D is unclear. CDR3 size: 14 residues. Trimming pared 1 base from V and 6 bases from J, leaving 11 bases between. Germline CDR1 is SGHTA and CDR2 is FQGNSA.

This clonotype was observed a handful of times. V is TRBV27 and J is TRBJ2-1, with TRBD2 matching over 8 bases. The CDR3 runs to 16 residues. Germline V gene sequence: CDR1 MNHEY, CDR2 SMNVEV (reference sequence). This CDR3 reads CVTRGGFGTSPNEQFF. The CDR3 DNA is TGTGTCACCCGAGGGGGGTTTGGGACTAGTCCCAATGAGCAGTTCTTC.

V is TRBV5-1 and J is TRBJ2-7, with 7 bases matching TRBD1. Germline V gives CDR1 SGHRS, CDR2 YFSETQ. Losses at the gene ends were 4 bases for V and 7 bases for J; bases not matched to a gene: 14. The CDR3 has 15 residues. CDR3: CASSEDRPIGGEQYF. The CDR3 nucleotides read TGCGCCAGCAGCGAGGACAGGCCCATAGGCGGGGAGCAGTACTTC.

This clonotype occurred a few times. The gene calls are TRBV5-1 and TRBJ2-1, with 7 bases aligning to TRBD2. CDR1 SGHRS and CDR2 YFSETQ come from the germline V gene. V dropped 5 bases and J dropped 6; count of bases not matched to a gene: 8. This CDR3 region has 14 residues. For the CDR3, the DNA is TGCGCCAGCAGTCTAGCGGTTGGGGTCAATGAGCAGTTCTTC. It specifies CASSLAVGVNEQFF.

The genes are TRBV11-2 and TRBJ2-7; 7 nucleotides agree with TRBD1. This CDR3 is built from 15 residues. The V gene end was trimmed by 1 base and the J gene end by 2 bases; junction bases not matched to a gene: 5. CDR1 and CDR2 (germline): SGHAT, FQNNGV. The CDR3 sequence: CASSLAKGQTYEQYF. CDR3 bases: TGTGCCAGCAGCTTAGCTAAGGGACAGACCTACGAGCAGTACTTC. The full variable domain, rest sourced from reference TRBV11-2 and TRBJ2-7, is EAGVAQSPRYKIIEKRQSVAFWCNPISGHATLYWYQQILGQGPKLLIQFQNNGVVDDSQLPKDRFSAERLKGVDSTLKIQPAKLEDSAVYLCASSLAKGQTYEQYFGPGTRLTVT.

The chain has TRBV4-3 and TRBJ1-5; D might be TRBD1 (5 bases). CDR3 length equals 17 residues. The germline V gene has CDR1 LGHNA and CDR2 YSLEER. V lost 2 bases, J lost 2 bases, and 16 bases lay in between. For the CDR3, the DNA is TGCGCCAGCAGCCAACCACTCCCGCCCAGGGGCAATCAGCCCCAGCATTTT. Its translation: CASSQPLPPRGNQPQHF.

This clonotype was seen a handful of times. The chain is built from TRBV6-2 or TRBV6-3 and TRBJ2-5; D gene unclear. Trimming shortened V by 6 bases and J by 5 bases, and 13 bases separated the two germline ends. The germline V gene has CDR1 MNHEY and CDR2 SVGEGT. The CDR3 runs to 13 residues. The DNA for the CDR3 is TGTGCCAGCAGCTACGCGGAGAGGGAGACCCAGTACTTC. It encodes CASSYAERETQYF.

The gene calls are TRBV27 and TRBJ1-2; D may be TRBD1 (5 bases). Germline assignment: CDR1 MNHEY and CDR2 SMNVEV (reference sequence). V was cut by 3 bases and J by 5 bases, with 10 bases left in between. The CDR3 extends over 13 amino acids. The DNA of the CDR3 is TGTGCCAGCAGTTTGGGGGTCGCGTATGGCTACACCTTC. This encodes CASSLGVAYGYTF.

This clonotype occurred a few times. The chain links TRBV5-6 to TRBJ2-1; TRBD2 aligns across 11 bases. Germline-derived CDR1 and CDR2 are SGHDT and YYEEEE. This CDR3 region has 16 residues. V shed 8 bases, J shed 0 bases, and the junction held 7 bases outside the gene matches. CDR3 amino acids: CASSELAGDSYNEQFF. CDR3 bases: TGTGCCAGTTCCGAACTAGCGGGAGACTCCTACAATGAGCAGTTCTTC.

CDR3 in amino acids: CASSQEDRAASTGELFF. As DNA, the CDR3 is TGTGCCAGCAGCCAAGAGGACAGGGCGGCGTCAACCGGGGAGCTGTTTTTT. J is TRBJ2-2 and V is TRBV3-1; 8 bases are a match to TRBD1. After removal of 0 bases from V and 5 bases from J, the junction contained 8 bases not matched to a gene. The germline CDR1 and CDR2 sequences are LGHDT and YNNKEL (reference sequence). The CDR3 contains 17 residues. Full variable domain (rest looked up from reference TRBV3-1 and TRBJ2-2): DTAVSQTPKYLVTQMGNDKSIKCEQNLGHDTMYWYKQDSKKFLKIMFSYNNKELIINETVPNRFSPKSPDKAHLNLHINSLELGDSAVYFCASSQEDRAASTGELFFGEGSRLTVL.

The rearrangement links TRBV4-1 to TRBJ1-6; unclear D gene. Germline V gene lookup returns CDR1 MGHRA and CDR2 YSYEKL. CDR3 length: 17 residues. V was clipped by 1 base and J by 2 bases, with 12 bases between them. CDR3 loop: CASSQGLPGTYNSPLHF. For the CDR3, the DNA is TGCGCCAGCAGCCAAGGCCTACCGGGAACCTATAATTCACCCCTCCACTTT.

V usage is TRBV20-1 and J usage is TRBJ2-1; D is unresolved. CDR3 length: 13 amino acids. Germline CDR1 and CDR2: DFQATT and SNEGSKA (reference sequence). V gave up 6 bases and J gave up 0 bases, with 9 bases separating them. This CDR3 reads CSAIPFSYNEQFF. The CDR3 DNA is TGCAGTGCAATACCCTTCTCCTACAATGAGCAGTTCTTC.

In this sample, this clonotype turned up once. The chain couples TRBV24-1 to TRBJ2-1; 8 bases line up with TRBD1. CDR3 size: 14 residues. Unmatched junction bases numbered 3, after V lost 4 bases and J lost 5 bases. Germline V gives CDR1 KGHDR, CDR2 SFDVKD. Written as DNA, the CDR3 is TGTGCCACCAGTGACAGGGGGCCTGACAATGAGCAGTTCTTC. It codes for CATSDRGPDNEQFF.

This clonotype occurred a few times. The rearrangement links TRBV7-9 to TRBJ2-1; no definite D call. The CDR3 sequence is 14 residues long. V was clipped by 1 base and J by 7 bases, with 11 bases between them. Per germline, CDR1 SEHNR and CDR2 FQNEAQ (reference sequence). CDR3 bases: TGTGCCAGCAGCTTAGGAGGTCCGGAAAATGAGCAGTTCTTC. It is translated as CASSLGGPENEQFF.

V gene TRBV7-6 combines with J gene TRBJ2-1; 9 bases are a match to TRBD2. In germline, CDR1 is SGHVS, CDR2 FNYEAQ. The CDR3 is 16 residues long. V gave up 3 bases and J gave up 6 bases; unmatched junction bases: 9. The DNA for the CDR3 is TGTGCCAGCAGCTTTCAAGCGGGAGGTGTGTTCAATGAGCAGTTCTTC. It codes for CASSFQAGGVFNEQFF.

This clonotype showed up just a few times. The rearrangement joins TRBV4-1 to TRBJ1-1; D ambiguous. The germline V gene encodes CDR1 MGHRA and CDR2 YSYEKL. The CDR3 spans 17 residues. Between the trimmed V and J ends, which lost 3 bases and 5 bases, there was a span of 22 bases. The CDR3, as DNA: TGCGCCAGCAGCCATACCCCGGACCCCGCGGGTGGGACTGAAGCTTTCTTT. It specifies CASSHTPDPAGGTEAFF.

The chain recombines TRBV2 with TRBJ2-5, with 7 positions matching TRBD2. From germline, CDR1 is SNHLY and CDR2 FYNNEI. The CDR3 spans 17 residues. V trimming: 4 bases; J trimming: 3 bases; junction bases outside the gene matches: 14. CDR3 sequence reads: CASSVFHPAGSEETQYF. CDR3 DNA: TGTGCCAGCAGTGTCTTTCACCCAGCGGGGAGCGAAGAGACCCAGTACTTC.

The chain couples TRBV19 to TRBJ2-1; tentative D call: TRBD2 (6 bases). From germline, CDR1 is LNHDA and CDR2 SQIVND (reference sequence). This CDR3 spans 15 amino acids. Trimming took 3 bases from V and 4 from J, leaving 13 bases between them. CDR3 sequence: CASSIPAGAYNEQFF. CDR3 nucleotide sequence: TGTGCCAGTAGTATCCCAGCGGGCGCATACAATGAGCAGTTCTTC.